This T cell receptor beta chain was found in a study of lymphopenia after photon versus proton radiotherapy. Method: immunoSEQ multiplex PCR; TCRdb's copy keeps in-frame clones and lacks some. In the table there are around 28,000 clones, around 85% of which are singletons. J was trimmed by 7 bases and V by 4 bases; bases with no gene match: 11. There are 15 residues in the CDR3. In germline, CDR1 is SGHDT, CDR2 YYEEEE. The TCR sequence derives from a man aged 45-65 years with gastric cancer. The chain joins TRBV5-6 to TRBJ1-2, with TRBD1 identical over 9 bases. The sample consisted of peripheral blood, taken from a patient treated with photon-based radiotherapy. CDR3 bases: TGTGCCAGCAGCCCCGGGACAGGGTTTTTCTCTGGCTACACCTTC. Encoded protein: CASSPGTGFFSGYTF.